These T cell receptor beta chains were read from a single sample in a study of T cell responses to AZD1222 COVID-19 vaccine. Produced via immunoSEQ multiplex PCR; TCRdb's table is partial and in-frame only. The repertoire holds under 140,000 clones, with around 93% as singletons. Sequenced here: peripheral blood, sampled on day 0 of AZD1222 vaccination. The origin of the receptors is an adult in good health. The CDR3 runs from the conserved cysteine through the conserved F or W. A D gene is named only where the DNA matches it firmly. Some rows mark clone size as missing; the rest say once, few, many or name a class of expanded clone.

clone size	V gene	J gene	CDR3 length	D gene	CDR3 DNA	CDR3 protein
.	TRBV6-5	TRBJ1-1	15	TRBD1	TGTGCCAGCAGCCTAAGGGACAGATTGAGCACTGAAGCTTTCTTT	CASSLRDRLSTEAFF
.	TRBV13	TRBJ1-5	13	.	TGTGCCAGCAGCTTGGGACCTAATCAGCCCCAGCATTTT	CASSLGPNQPQHF
.	TRBV5-4	TRBJ2-1	16	.	TGTGCCAGCAGCTTGCGGGACACAATATCCTACAATGAGCAGTTCTTC	CASSLRDTISYNEQFF
.	TRBV5-1	TRBJ1-3	19	.	TGCGCCAGCAGCTCTATGGGGGCTTCAATCACCCACTCTGGAAACACCATATATTTT	CASSSMGASITHSGNTIYF
.	TRBV24-1	TRBJ2-7	14	.	TGTGCCACCAGTGATCCGACTGAAACCTACGAGCAGTACTTC	CATSDPTETYEQYF
.	TRBV6-5	TRBJ2-5	14	.	TGTGCCAGCAGTCTCGACCTTGGGGCTGAGACCCAGTACTTC	CASSLDLGAETQYF
once	TRBV27	TRBJ2-3	13	.	TGTGCCAGCATGACGGGGGTTGCAGATACGCAGTATTTT	CASMTGVADTQYF
once	TRBV9	TRBJ1-5	15	.	TGTGCCAGCAGCCTGGGGGGTTCGGGGAATCAGCCCCAGCATTTT	CASSLGGSGNQPQHF
.	TRBV28	TRBJ1-1	14	.	TGTGCCAGCACCCCCTGGGGGGGACACACTGAAGCTTTCTTT	CASTPWGGHTEAFF
.	TRBV30	TRBJ1-1	13	TRBD1	TGTGCCTGGAGGGGACAGGTGGTCACTGAAGCTTTCTTT	CAWRGQVVTEAFF
.	TRBV5-1	TRBJ2-5	15	TRBD2	TGCGCCAGCAAGCGACTAGCGGGGGGGCGCGAGACCCAGTACTTC	CASKRLAGGRETQYF
.	TRBV2	TRBJ2-5	16	TRBD2	TGTGCCAGCAGTGAGAGTGGACTAGCGGGGGGGGAGACCCAGTACTTC	CASSESGLAGGETQYF
.	TRBV7-9	TRBJ2-2	15	TRBD1	TGTGCCAGCAGGGGCAGGGGGCTGATCACCGGGGAGCTGTTTTTT	CASRGRGLITGELFF
.	TRBV5-1	TRBJ1-5	14	.	TGCGCCAGCAGCTTGGCCGCGGGTTCGCAGCCCCAGCATTTT	CASSLAAGSQPQHF
.	TRBV18	TRBJ1-5	14	TRBD1	TGTGCCAGCTCACGTGACAGGGCTGATCAGCCCCAGCATTTT	CASSRDRADQPQHF
.	TRBV4-2	TRBJ2-5	21	TRBD2	TGTGCCAGCAGCCAAGAAGTCCCTCGGGGGGGACTAGCGGGGGAGAAAGAGACCCAGTACTTC	CASSQEVPRGGLAGEKETQYF
.	TRBV19	TRBJ2-7	14	.	TGTGCCAGTAGTCCCCTGGGGCAGGGGTACGAGCAGTACTTC	CASSPLGQGYEQYF
.	TRBV24-1	TRBJ2-2	16	TRBD1	TGTGCCACCAGTGATCGTCGGACAGGGGACACCGGGGAGCTGTTTTTT	CATSDRRTGDTGELFF
.	TRBV11-2	TRBJ2-7	15	TRBD2	TGTGCCAGCAGCTTTGCTAGCGGGGGGGCGGAGGAGCAGTACTTC	CASSFASGGAEEQYF
.	TRBV6-5	TRBJ1-2	12	TRBD1	TGTGCCAGCAGTTTCGGACAGGGTGGCTACACCTTC	CASSFGQGGYTF
.	TRBV27	TRBJ2-2	15	TRBD2	TGTGCCAGCAGTTTGGGGAGGGTTTACACCGGGGAGCTGTTTTTT	CASSLGRVYTGELFF
once	TRBV4-1	TRBJ2-2	14	.	TGCGCCAGCAGCCAAGTGGGGGTGGCCGGGGAGCTGTTTTTT	CASSQVGVAGELFF
once	TRBV6-5	TRBJ1-5	13	TRBD1	TGTGCCAGCTCGAGACAGGGGAGCCAGCCCCAGCATTTT	CASSRQGSQPQHF
.	TRBV28	TRBJ2-1	21	TRBD2	TGTGCCAGCAGTCCCGAATACCGACTAGCGGGGGCCCGCCGCTCCTACAATGAGCAGTTCTTC	CASSPEYRLAGARRSYNEQFF
.	TRBV12-3/TRBV12-4	TRBJ1-2	11	.	TGTGCCAGCAGTTTAGGCGATGGCTACACCTTC	CASSLGDGYTF
once	TRBV2	TRBJ1-6	13	.	TGTGCCAGCAGTGACCAGGGGAATTCACCCCTCCACTTT	CASSDQGNSPLHF
.	TRBV19	TRBJ2-2	15	TRBD2	TGTGCCAGTAGTATGCCGGGACTAGTAACCGGGGAGCTGTTTTTT	CASSMPGLVTGELFF
.	TRBV12-3/TRBV12-4	TRBJ1-5	12	.	TGTGCCAGCAGGGAGGTGGGACAGCCCCAGCATTTT	CASREVGQPQHF
.	TRBV28	TRBJ2-7	13	.	TGTGCCAGCAGTTTATCGGGGGACGACGAGCAGTACTTC	CASSLSGDDEQYF
.	TRBV25-1	TRBJ2-2	17	.	TGTGCCAGCAGCCCCGGGCAGGCCAATTTAAGGACCGGGGAGCTGTTTTTT	CASSPGQANLRTGELFF
.	TRBV7-8	TRBJ1-1	14	.	TGTGCCAGCAGCTTTTCAGGGACGAACACTGAAGCTTTCTTT	CASSFSGTNTEAFF
.	TRBV2	TRBJ2-7	11	.	TGTGCCAGCAGTGGACATGACGAGCAGTACTTC	CASSGHDEQYF
.	TRBV27	TRBJ1-1	14	.	TGTGCCAGCAGGACACAATCGACCGTCGCTGAAGCTTTCTTT	CASRTQSTVAEAFF
.	TRBV7-8	TRBJ1-1	12	.	TGTGCCAGCAGCCCCTCGGGAAGAGCAGCTTTCTTT	CASSPSGRAAFF
.	TRBV6-6	TRBJ1-1	12	.	TGTGCCAGCAGCCCCGTAATCACTGAAGCTTTCTTT	CASSPVITEAFF
.	TRBV11-3	TRBJ2-7	14	TRBD2	TGTGCCAGCAGCCGGAGCGGGGGGGCCTACGAGCAGTACTTC	CASSRSGGAYEQYF
.	TRBV7-2	TRBJ1-4	15	.	TGTGCCAGCAGCCCCATCGAACCCCGGAGTGAAAAACTGTTTTTT	CASSPIEPRSEKLFF
.	TRBV13	TRBJ2-5	14	TRBD2	TGTGCCAGCAGCTTAGGCTTGGGGGGGGAGACCCAGTACTTC	CASSLGLGGETQYF
.	TRBV3-1/TRBV3-2	TRBJ1-4	14	.	TGTGCCAGCAGCCCGCAGGTGCAGCTTGAAAAACTGTTTTTT	CASSPQVQLEKLFF
.	TRBV11-2	TRBJ2-7	14	.	TGTGCCAGCAGCCTAGGACACAGCTCCTACGAGCAGTACTTC	CASSLGHSSYEQYF
.	TRBV2	TRBJ1-1	15	.	TGTGCCAGCAGTGAAAGTTCCAGGGGAAGGACTGAAGCTTTCTTT	CASSESSRGRTEAFF
.	TRBV4-1	TRBJ2-5	16	.	TGCGCCAGCAGCACGCGACTAGACGGCTTCCAAGAGACCCAGTACTTC	CASSTRLDGFQETQYF